A single T cell receptor (beta chain) is shown here with its context. Its matching antigen is unknown. This sample was included in a study of OX40 agonist ivuxolimab in advanced cancers. Study details: While on treatment, patients had intravenous ivuxolimab at 0.01 to 10 mg/kg every 2 weeks. Patients receiving dose escalation had hepatocellular carcinoma, melanoma, renal cell or head and neck cancer.

Overall study findings and caveats: Some of the lowest clonal expansion was seen in partial responders at 0.1-3.0 mg/kg.

Repertoires were generated with immunoSEQ multiplex PCR, while TCRdb's copy carries only in-frame clones and drops some. Altogether about 90,000 clones are present, just over 90% being singletons, with the ten largest covering more than 0.25%. The sample consisted of CD4+ or CD8+ T cells sorted from blood, taken in a trial of the OX40 agonist ivuxolimab. The source of this sequence is an adult with an advanced solid tumor such as melanoma, head and neck, liver or kidney cancer.

The CDR3, as DNA: TGTGCCAGCTCACCCTTGGCGGGACAGGGATATCAGCCCCAGCATTTT. It yields the protein CASSPLAGQGYQPQHF. The chain joins TRBV18 to TRBJ1-5, with TRBD1 identical over 9 bases. From germline, CDR1 is KGHSH and CDR2 LQKENI. Trimming removed 3 bases from V and 5 bases from J; junction bases left unmatched: 8. The CDR3 is 16 amino acids.